This T cell receptor beta chain emerged from a study of control samples from healthy donors and cancer patients. The repertoire was sequenced with immunoSEQ multiplex PCR; TCRdb's copy has only in-frame clones and lacks some. This table has 110,000 or so clones, 83% appearing once. Looked up from germline, CDR1 is MDHEN and CDR2 is SYDVKM. Trimming shortened V by 3 bases and J by 1 base, and 7 bases separated the two germline ends. This CDR3 has 13 amino acids. The chain joins TRBV28 to TRBJ2-7; no firm D call. Sequencing was carried out using blood. The clonotype originates from a woman between 50 and 59 years old in good health. In nucleotides, the CDR3 is TGTGCCAGCAGTTTGATGGGGTCCTACGAGCAGTACTTC. This translates into CASSLMGSYEQYF.